Below, 19 T cell receptor beta chains from the same sample are listed, as sequenced in a study of response to subunit inactivated influenza vaccine. Each CDR3 protein is one row after TCRdb ran MiXCR on the RT-PCR reads. This table holds 600,000 to 700,000 distinct CDR3 sequences, roughly 15% found once. Here the sequenced sample was PBMCs from blood, taken 14 days before vaccination. The receptors stem from a man aged 45-65 years who received an inactivated influenza vaccine.

In this sample, this clonotype turned up a few times. This chain connects TRBV10-1 to TRBJ1-2; 9 bases map to TRBD1. In germline, CDR1 is WNHNN, CDR2 SYGVQD (reference sequence). Germline trimming cut 6 bases from V and 10 bases from J; bases unmatched to any gene: 12. This CDR3 is built from 14 residues. This CDR3 reads CASSFLGTGIVYTF. The CDR3 nucleotides read TGCGCCAGCAGCTTCCTCGGGACAGGGATTGTCTACACCTTC.

The rearrangement joins TRBV27 to TRBJ1-2; 7 bases are a match to TRBD1. Germline V gene lookup returns CDR1 MNHEY and CDR2 SMNVEV (reference sequence). CDR3 length: 14 amino acids. Trimming at V came to 6 bases and at J to 4 bases, leaving 8 bases not matched to a gene. The CDR3 spells CASRERGRGYGYTF. The CDR3 bases are TGTGCCAGCAGAGAAAGGGGGCGGGGCTATGGCTACACCTTC.

This clonotype was found a few times. The V call is TRBV21-1, the J call TRBJ2-4. TRBV21-1 is recorded as a pseudogene. The CDR3 spans 18 residues. CDR3 nucleotides: TGTGCCAGCAGCTCAAAACGGCATATCCAAATTTGCGGAAACATTCAGTACTTC. This encodes CASSSKRHIQICGNIQYF.

This clonotype has a handful of counts. This chain joins TRBV6-1 and TRBJ1-3; no definite D call. V was pared by 7 bases and J by 0 bases, with 16 bases between. The CDR3 is 16 amino acids. Germline V gives CDR1 MNHNS, CDR2 SASEGT. Here the CDR3 reads CASKSSLSASGNTIYF. CDR3 sequence (DNA): TGTGCCAGCAAGTCGAGCTTATCGGCCTCTGGAAACACCATATATTTT.

This clonotype was counted only a few times. The rearrangement links TRBV4-3 to TRBJ1-2; 10 bases line up with TRBD1. With 4 bases clipped from V and 5 bases from J, the junction kept 7 bases outside the gene matches. Germline V CDR1 and CDR2: LGHNA, YSLEER. The CDR3 consists of 15 residues. CDR3 DNA: TGCGCCAGCAGCCCCGGGGACAGGGGAGGTTATGGCTACACCTTC. Its translation is CASSPGDRGGYGYTF.

The CDR3 coding sequence is TGTGCCAGCAGCTCCTCCCTTTCTGCGGGGGTTCAGTACTTC. Its translation: CASSSSLSAGVQYF. This rearrangement joins TRBV7-2 to TRBJ2-5, with TRBD2 matching over 7 bases. There are 14 residues in the CDR3. The V segment lost 4 bases and the J segment 11 bases; nucleotides outside the gene matches: 13. Germline V CDR1 and CDR2: SGHTA, FQGNSA.

By sample fraction, this clonotype is large. The chain is built from TRBV28 and TRBJ2-1, with D perhaps TRBD2 (6 bases). This CDR3 is built from 14 residues. Per germline, CDR1 MDHEN and CDR2 SYDVKM. Trimming cost V 8 bases and J 2 bases, with 13 bases left between them. This CDR3 reads CASPGVPPYNEQFF. CDR3 nucleotides: TGTGCCAGCCCGGGGGTTCCCCCCTACAATGAGCAGTTCTTC.

The chain recombines TRBV30 with TRBJ2-1; D remains ambiguous. Trimming left V 3 bases short and J 5 bases short, with 5 bases between. The CDR3 has 11 residues. The germline CDR1 and CDR2 sequences are GTSNPN and SVGIG (reference sequence). CDR3 loop: CAWRKNNEQFF. DNA for the CDR3: TGTGCCTGGAGGAAAAACAATGAGCAGTTCTTC.

CDR3 residues: CSAAGTGNTGELFF. The CDR3 nucleotides are TGCAGTGCCGCCGGGACAGGGAACACCGGGGAGCTGTTTTTT. V is TRBV20-1 and J is TRBJ2-2; 8 bases fit TRBD1. With 6 bases clipped from V and 1 base from J, the junction kept 4 bases outside the gene matches. This CDR3 comprises 14 residues. CDR1 and CDR2 from the germline V gene are DFQATT and SNEGSKA (reference sequence).

This clonotype was picked up a small number of times. V gene TRBV9 combines with J gene TRBJ2-7; 8 bases fit TRBD1. Germline CDR1 is SGDLS and CDR2 is YYNGEE. This CDR3 comprises 14 residues. The V and J ends lost 4 bases and 2 bases, in that order; junction bases with no gene match: 5. The CDR3 DNA is TGTGCCAGCAGCCTGACAGGGGTCACCTACGAGCAGTACTTC. Its translation: CASSLTGVTYEQYF.

A remark on this clonotype: A much larger clonotype is one base distant, so this may be a read error. This rearrangement joins TRBV2 to TRBJ2-2, with TRBD2 as a possible D gene (6 bases). In germline, CDR1 is SNHLY, CDR2 FYNNEI. The CDR3 loop spans 15 amino acids. V shed 6 bases and J shed 6 bases, with 17 bases lying between them. The CDR3 coding sequence is TGTGCCAGCAGAATATTGCTTGGGGGGTCCGGGGAGCTGTTTTTT. Translation gives CASRILLGGSGELFF.

This chain uses TRBV12-3 or TRBV12-4 with TRBJ2-7; the D gene is possibly TRBD2 (6 bases). Trimming left V 1 base short and J 3 bases short, with 10 bases between. This CDR3 contains 14 residues. CDR3 sequence: CASSLVEGHYEQYF. For the CDR3, the DNA is TGTGCCAGCAGTTTAGTGGAGGGCCACTACGAGCAGTACTTC.

The chain has TRBV5-1 and TRBJ2-3; D tentatively reads TRBD1 or TRBD2 (5 bases each). Trimming left V 6 bases short and J 4 bases short, with 15 bases between. The germline V gene encodes CDR1 SGHRS and CDR2 YFSETQ. This CDR3 has 14 amino acids. CDR3 nucleotides: TGCGCCAGCAATCCGGGACCGAGGCCAGATACGCAGTATTTT. It translates to CASNPGPRPDTQYF.

This clonotype has a handful of counts. The CDR3 nucleotides are TGTGCCAGCAGCCACGGTAATGTTAGGTCAGATACGCAGTATTTT. This gives the protein CASSHGNVRSDTQYF. The gene calls are TRBV7-2 and TRBJ2-3; no reliable D call. Germline values: CDR1 SGHTA, CDR2 FQGNSA. The CDR3 consists of 15 residues. Trimming cost V 5 bases and J 4 bases, with 16 bases left between them. The full variable domain, its missing parts supplied by reference TRBV7-2 and TRBJ2-3, is GAGVSQSPSNKVTEKGKDVELRCDPISGHTALYWYRQSLGQGLEFLIYFQGNSAPDKSGLPSDRFSAERTGGSVSTLTIQRTQQEDSAVYLCASSHGNVRSDTQYFGPGTRLTVL.

This clonotype was seen repeatedly, ten times or more. The chain joins TRBV6-2 or TRBV6-3 to TRBJ2-2, with D maybe TRBD1 (5 bases). CDR3 length equals 11 residues. V lost 2 bases to trimming and J lost 10 bases, with 5 bases between them. The germline V gene encodes CDR1 MNHEY and CDR2 SVGEGT. Here the CDR3 DNA reads TGTGCCAGCAGTTACGGGGCGGAGCTGTTTTTT. It encodes CASSYGAELFF.

The V gene is TRBV7-2, the J gene TRBJ2-1; D possibly uses TRBD1 or TRBD2 (5 bases each). Trimming pared 7 bases from V and 2 bases from J, leaving 9 bases between. Per germline, CDR1 SGHTA and CDR2 FQGNSA. This CDR3 has 13 residues. The CDR3 nucleotides are TGTGCCAGCACCGAGGGGCCCTACAATGAGCAGTTCTTC. This sequence encodes CASTEGPYNEQFF.

V and J are TRBV4-2 and TRBJ1-5; 8 bases fit TRBD1. Germline CDR1 LGHNA, CDR2 YNFKEQ. V trimming: 0 bases; J trimming: 3 bases; junction bases outside the gene matches: 10. CDR3 size: 18 residues. The CDR3 loop reads CASSQDRQGAQFNQPQHF. DNA of the CDR3: TGTGCCAGCAGCCAAGATCGCCAGGGGGCCCAATTCAATCAGCCCCAGCATTTT.

The CDR3 is CASSPRQGAYGYTF. For the CDR3, the DNA is TGTGCCAGCTCACCAAGACAGGGTGCTTATGGCTACACCTTC. This chain links TRBV18 with TRBJ1-2; 7 positions agree with TRBD1. The CDR3 loop spans 14 amino acids. Trimming at V came to 2 bases and at J to 5 bases, leaving 5 bases not matched to a gene. Germline assignment: CDR1 KGHSH and CDR2 LQKENI.

This clonotype was recorded a few times. This rearrangement joins TRBV12-3 or TRBV12-4 to TRBJ2-6; D uncertain. The CDR3 contains 14 residues. The germline V and J ends were trimmed by 10 bases and 3 bases, with 13 bases remaining between them. The DNA for the CDR3 is TGTGCCACCAAGAAACGCGGTGGGGCCAACGTCCTGACTTTC. Its translation: CATKKRGGANVLTF.